Listed here is a single T cell receptor (beta chain). The sample is drawn from a study of blood T cell repertoires in COVID-19. Study-wide background: COVID-19 samples, acute and convalescent, were from the United States, Italy and Spain.

Authors' analysis steps: Amplification of reference gene primers was used by the study to estimate nucleated cell counts. The assay was immunoSEQ multiplex PCR, and TCRdb's table has in-frame clones only and misses some. V, J and clone size are those of that table, while D and trimming were read from the DNA. The sample consists of a few hundred thousand clones, about 83% of them appearing once. Trimming shortened V by 0 bases and J by 0 bases, and 10 bases separated the two germline ends. The CDR3 is 17 amino acids. Germline CDR1 reads SGHNT; CDR2 reads YYREEE (reference sequence). Sequenced material: peripheral blood. This chain links TRBV5-4 with TRBJ1-6; D gene uncertain. The clonotype was recovered from a woman in her thirties or forties who had recovered from COVID-19. The CDR3 region is CASSLGQDSSYNSPLHF. CDR3 nucleotides: TGTGCCAGCAGCTTGGGCCAGGATAGCTCCTATAATTCACCCCTCCACTTT.